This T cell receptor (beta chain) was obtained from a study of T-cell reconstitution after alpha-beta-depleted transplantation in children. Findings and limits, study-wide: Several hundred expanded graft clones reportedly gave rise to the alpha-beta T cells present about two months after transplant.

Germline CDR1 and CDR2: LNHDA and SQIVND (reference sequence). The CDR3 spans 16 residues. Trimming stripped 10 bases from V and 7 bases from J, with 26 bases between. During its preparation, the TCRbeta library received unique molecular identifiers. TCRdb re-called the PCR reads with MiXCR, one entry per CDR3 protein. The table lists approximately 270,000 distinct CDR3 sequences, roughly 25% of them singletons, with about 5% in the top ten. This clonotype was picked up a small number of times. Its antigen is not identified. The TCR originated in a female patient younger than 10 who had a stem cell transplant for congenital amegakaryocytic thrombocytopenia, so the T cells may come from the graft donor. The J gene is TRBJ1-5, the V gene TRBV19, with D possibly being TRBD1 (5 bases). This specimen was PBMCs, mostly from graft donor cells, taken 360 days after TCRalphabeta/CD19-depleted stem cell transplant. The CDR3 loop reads CATTSTGQGLEQPQHF. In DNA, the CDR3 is TGTGCCACCACCTCGACGGGTCAGGGACTGGAGCAGCCCCAGCATTTT.